Shown below are 27 T cell receptor beta chains from a single sample sequenced in a study of cytomegalovirus exposure and HLA in healthy donors. Primers for the PCR totalled 60 Vbeta and 13 Jbeta. The repertoire was sequenced with immunoSEQ multiplex PCR; TCRdb's copy has only in-frame clones and lacks some. The table lists over 150,000 clones, around nine tenths of them singletons. Sequencing was performed on PBMCs. These TCRs come from a woman younger than 45 in good health and CMV-seronegative.

The chain links TRBV27 to TRBJ2-7, with TRBD2 matching 11 bases. Unmatched junction bases numbered 6, after V lost 6 bases and J lost 2 bases. This CDR3 contains 15 residues. Germline V gene lookup returns CDR1 MNHEY and CDR2 SMNVEV (reference sequence). CDR3 amino acids: CASRLTSGGPYEQYF. CDR3 nucleotide sequence: TGTGCCAGCAGGCTCACTAGCGGGGGACCCTACGAGCAGTACTTC.

V usage is TRBV28 and J usage is TRBJ1-2; 7 bases agree with TRBD1. The CDR3 spans 14 residues. CDR1 MDHEN and CDR2 SYDVKM come from the germline V gene. J was trimmed by 8 bases and V by 2 bases; bases with no gene match: 8. The DNA of the CDR3 is TGTGCCAGCAGTTTAGCACAGGGGTTGGGGGGCTACACCTTC. It yields the protein CASSLAQGLGGYTF.

The chain has TRBV19 and TRBJ2-5; D perhaps matches TRBD1 (7 bases). Germline CDR1 and CDR2: LNHDA and SQIVND (reference sequence). V was pared by 4 bases and J by 5 bases, with 17 bases between. This CDR3 comprises 15 residues. CDR3 region: CASSSITGAGETQYF. The CDR3 region has the DNA TGTGCCAGTAGTAGCATTACAGGGGCGGGGGAGACCCAGTACTTC.

This clone was observed a handful of times. This rearrangement joins TRBV7-8 to TRBJ2-5; 8 bases line up with TRBD1. J was trimmed by 2 bases and V by 0 bases; bases with no gene match: 5. This CDR3 comprises 16 residues. Germline CDR1 and CDR2: SGHVS and FQNEAQ. Here the CDR3 reads CASSLADRARQETQYF. In nucleotides, the CDR3 is TGTGCCAGCAGCTTAGCGGACAGGGCAAGGCAAGAGACCCAGTACTTC.

The chain links TRBV19 to TRBJ2-2, with a weak D call TRBD2 (5 bases). The V gene's germline CDR1 is LNHDA and CDR2 SQIVND (reference sequence). This CDR3 comprises 14 residues. The ends were cut back, 5 bases at V and 6 bases at J, with 13 bases in the middle. In nucleotides, the CDR3 is TGTGCCAGTAGTGGGGTAGCGAGGTCCGGGGAGCTGTTTTTT. Amino acid sequence: CASSGVARSGELFF.

The sample holds one count of this clone. The V and J genes are TRBV7-3 and TRBJ2-7, with 7 positions matching TRBD1. CDR1 SGHTA and CDR2 FQGTGA come from the germline V gene. With 3 bases clipped from V and 2 bases from J, the junction kept 7 bases outside the gene matches. The CDR3 consists of 15 residues. The CDR3, as DNA: TGTGCCAGCAGCTTCGACAGGGTTGGCCCCTACGAGCAGTACTTC. Translating it yields CASSFDRVGPYEQYF.

The rearrangement joins TRBV9 to TRBJ2-7; 9 nucleotides agree with TRBD2. The ends lost 0 bases at V and 1 base at J; junction bases unmatched: 2. This CDR3 has 15 amino acids. Looked up from germline, CDR1 is SGDLS and CDR2 is YYNGEE. The CDR3 bases are TGTGCCAGCAGCGTAGGCCTAGCGGGGTCCTACGAGCAGTACTTC. Translating it yields CASSVGLAGSYEQYF.

V gene TRBV2 combines with J gene TRBJ2-1; weak D call: TRBD2 (6 bases). V was pared by 7 bases and J by 6 bases, with 13 bases between. The CDR3 contains 13 residues. Germline V gives CDR1 SNHLY, CDR2 FYNNEI. The CDR3 nucleotides are TGTGCCAGCACGAGACTAGGTTTCAATGAGCAGTTCTTC. Protein: CASTRLGFNEQFF.

The chain has TRBV18 and TRBJ2-7; weak D call: TRBD2 (6 bases). The CDR3 is made up of 16 amino acids. Trimming took 6 bases from V and 5 from J, leaving 23 bases between them. The germline V gene has CDR1 KGHSH and CDR2 LQKENI. CDR3 in amino acids: CASSPNIGGLGHEQYF. DNA for the CDR3: TGTGCCAGCTCCCCAAACATTGGGGGGTTGGGACACGAGCAGTACTTC. Variable domain in full (rest from reference TRBV18 and TRBJ2-7): NAGVMQNPRHLVRRRGQEARLRCSPMKGHSHVYWYRQLPEEGLKFMVYLQKENIIDESGMPKERFSAEFPKEGPSILRIQQVVRGDSAAYFCASSPNIGGLGHEQYFGPGTRLTVT.

The chain joins TRBV27 to TRBJ2-2, with 9 positions matching TRBD1. CDR3 size: 15 residues. J was trimmed by 3 bases and V by 5 bases; bases with no gene match: 4. CDR1 and CDR2 (germline): MNHEY, SMNVEV (reference sequence). The CDR3 DNA reads TGTGCCAGCAGTCCTGACAGGGGGGACACCGGGGAGCTGTTTTTT. Its translation is CASSPDRGDTGELFF.

This sequence joins TRBV5-1 and TRBJ2-2; TRBD1 agrees at 7 bases. Per the germline V gene, CDR1 is SGHRS and CDR2 is YFSETQ. After removal of 7 bases from V and 0 bases from J, the junction contained 9 bases not matched to a gene. CDR3 length: 16 amino acids. The CDR3 DNA reads as TGCGCCAGCCTTGAGTGGACAGGCCCGAACACCGGGGAGCTGTTTTTT. This codes for CASLEWTGPNTGELFF.

The chain is built from TRBV19 and TRBJ1-2, with D unresolved. The germline gives CDR1 LNHDA, CDR2 SQIVND (reference sequence). There are 12 residues in the CDR3. V was clipped by 3 bases and J by 8 bases, with 10 bases between them. The CDR3 DNA is TGTGCCAGTAGTATGGTTGGGAGGGGCTACACCTTC. Translated, it gives CASSMVGRGYTF.

The chain is built from TRBV30 and TRBJ2-1, with a tentative D call TRBD2 (5 bases). Per germline, CDR1 GTSNPN and CDR2 SVGIG (reference sequence). This CDR3 is built from 15 residues. V was cut by 4 bases and J by 4 bases, with 17 bases left in between. Written as DNA, the CDR3 is TGTGCCTGGAATTTGGCTCCGCAGCGGTACAATGAGCAGTTCTTC. It yields the protein CAWNLAPQRYNEQFF.

The chain uses TRBV7-8 and TRBJ2-7; the D gene is possibly TRBD2 (6 bases). V lost 5 bases to trimming and J lost 5 bases, with 19 bases between them. The CDR3 has 15 residues. The germline gives CDR1 SGHVS, CDR2 FQNEAQ. CDR3 residues: CASSLTAGRWNEQYF. Here the CDR3 DNA reads TGTGCCAGCAGCCTCACCGCGGGGCGTTGGAACGAGCAGTACTTC.

CDR3 loop: CASSVSGLNTGELFF. The CDR3 DNA is TGTGCCAGCAGCGTGAGCGGGCTTAACACCGGGGAGCTGTTTTTT. The chain joins TRBV9 to TRBJ2-2, with D tentatively TRBD2 (6 bases). CDR1 and CDR2 from the germline V gene are SGDLS and YYNGEE. V lost 2 bases to trimming and J lost 2 bases, with 10 bases between them. The CDR3 is 15 amino acids.

Only a few counts were recorded for this clone. The CDR3 reads CASSYTSGSTYEQYF. CDR3 sequence (DNA): TGTGCCAGCAGCTATACTAGCGGGTCCACCTACGAGCAGTACTTC. The J gene is TRBJ2-7, the V gene TRBV11-2; TRBD2 matches 9 bases. V dropped 4 bases and J dropped 2; count of bases not matched to a gene: 6. The CDR3 runs 15 residues. CDR1 is SGHAT and CDR2 is FQNNGV in the germline V gene.

This rearrangement joins TRBV9 to TRBJ2-3, with TRBD2 identical over 7 bases. The trim removed 0 bases at V and 4 bases at J, leaving 8 bases unmatched. The germline CDR1 and CDR2 sequences are SGDLS and YYNGEE. CDR3 length: 16 residues. The CDR3 sequence: CASSVEPGGGADTQYF. CDR3 in DNA: TGTGCCAGCAGCGTAGAACCGGGGGGAGGCGCAGATACGCAGTATTTT.

The chain carries TRBV7-3 and TRBJ1-1; D ambiguous. Trimming took 1 base from V and 1 from J, leaving 7 bases between them. CDR1 and CDR2 (germline): SGHTA, FQGTGA. The CDR3 covers 14 residues. The CDR3 loop is CASSLNPGNTEAFF. The CDR3 nucleotides read TGTGCCAGCAGCTTAAATCCAGGGAACACTGAAGCTTTCTTT.

The gene calls are TRBV7-9 and TRBJ1-4; TRBD1 might be the D (5 bases). The V gene lost 5 bases and the J gene lost 3 bases, with 16 bases spanning the gap. The CDR3 covers 16 residues. Per germline, CDR1 SEHNR and CDR2 FQNEAQ (reference sequence). CDR3 DNA sequence: TGTGCCAGCAGCGAAACCGGAATCAGGGCTAATGAAAAACTGTTTTTT. Translation gives CASSETGIRANEKLFF.

J is TRBJ2-1 and V is TRBV2; 8 positions agree with TRBD2. CDR3 length equals 13 residues. Losses at the gene ends were 11 bases for V and 3 bases for J; bases not matched to a gene: 6. Per germline, CDR1 SNHLY and CDR2 FYNNEI. CDR3 region: CAQGTSGYNEQFF. In nucleotides, the CDR3 is TGTGCCCAGGGAACTAGCGGCTACAATGAGCAGTTCTTC.

This clone has only one observation. The J gene is TRBJ1-1, the V gene TRBV10-3; D remains ambiguous. Germline V gene lookup returns CDR1 ENHRY and CDR2 SYGVKD. Trimming shortened V by 5 bases and J by 1 base, and 8 bases separated the two germline ends. This CDR3 has 13 residues. The DNA for the CDR3 is TGTGCCATCAGTTCACAGACGAACACTGAAGCTTTCTTT. Translating gives CAISSQTNTEAFF.

This rearrangement joins TRBV11-1 to TRBJ2-7; 8 nucleotides match TRBD2. Trimming cost V 2 bases and J 5 bases; bases outside gene matches: 5. Germline loops: CDR1 SGHAT, CDR2 FQDESV (reference sequence). This CDR3 is 14 amino acids long. CDR3 nucleotide sequence: TGTGCCAGCAGCTTATCCCCGGGGGGGAACGAGCAGTACTTC. Its translation is CASSLSPGGNEQYF.

V usage is TRBV2 and J usage is TRBJ1-6; unclear D gene. The CDR3 totals 15 residues. The V gene lost 4 bases and the J gene lost 11 bases, with 18 bases spanning the gap. Germline V gene data show CDR1 as SNHLY and CDR2 as FYNNEI. The CDR3 region has the DNA TGTGCCAGCAGTGGTGGACTGCAGGAGTCCACACCCCTCCACTTT. Its protein product is CASSGGLQESTPLHF.

This chain links TRBV2 with TRBJ1-5; D might be TRBD1 (5 bases). Germline CDR1 SNHLY, CDR2 FYNNEI. The CDR3 extends over 13 amino acids. The germline V and J ends were trimmed by 3 bases and 10 bases, with 13 bases remaining between them. The CDR3 reads CASSEGLVEPQHF. Here the CDR3 DNA reads TGTGCCAGCAGTGAGGGGCTGGTAGAACCCCAGCATTTT. Supplemented by reference TRBV2 and TRBJ1-5, the full variable domain reads EPEVTQTPSHQVTQMGQEVILRCVPISNHLYFYWYRQILGQKVEFLVSFYNNEISEKSEIFDDQFSVERPDGSNFTLKIRSTKLEDSAMYFCASSEGLVEPQHFGDGTRLSIL.

The chain joins TRBV5-1 to TRBJ1-5, with D perhaps TRBD1 (6 bases). The germline CDR1 and CDR2 sequences are SGHRS and YFSETQ. This CDR3 comprises 14 residues. Between the trimmed V and J ends, which lost 4 bases and 0 bases, there was a span of 8 bases. CDR3 protein: CASSQDSSNQPQHF. The CDR3, as DNA: TGCGCCAGCAGCCAGGACAGTAGCAATCAGCCCCAGCATTTT.

The V call is TRBV4-1, the J call TRBJ2-7; 12 bases map to TRBD2. The V gene end was trimmed by 7 bases and the J gene end by 7 bases; junction bases not matched to a gene: 14. CDR1 is MGHRA and CDR2 is YSYEKL in the germline V gene. The CDR3 loop spans 16 amino acids. CDR3 coding DNA: TGCGCCAGCAAGGCAGATAGACTAGCGGGAGATAAAGAGCAGTACTTC. It encodes CASKADRLAGDKEQYF.

V gene TRBV27 combines with J gene TRBJ2-6; TRBD2 might be the D (5 bases). Germline CDR1 MNHEY, CDR2 SMNVEV (reference sequence). The V and J ends lost 7 bases and 2 bases respectively, with 9 bases between them. This CDR3 has 14 residues. CDR3: CASTPGAGANVLTF. CDR3 bases: TGTGCCAGCACCCCCGGGGCTGGGGCCAACGTCCTGACTTTC.